The rows below give T cell receptor beta chains drawn from one sample of a study of CD8 T cells in ankylosing spondylitis. TCRdb passed the 5' RACE reads through MiXCR, listing each CDR3 protein once. The sample consists of 110,000 to 150,000 distinct CDR3 sequences, roughly 7.7% of them appearing once. The sequencing sample was made of synovial fluid, either unsorted or a sorted T cell fraction (not recorded which). Receptors originate from a male donor with ankylosing spondylitis. Both conserved end residues are trimmed from each CDR3. Each record gives: J gene, V gene, CDR3 protein.

j_gene: TRBJ2-7
v_gene: TRBV6-1
CDR3aa: ASSSHSQGPSYEQY

j_gene: TRBJ2-4
v_gene: TRBV6-2/TRBV6-3
CDR3aa: ASSYFGSLSKNIQY

j_gene: TRBJ1-1
v_gene: TRBV12-3/TRBV12-4
CDR3aa: ASTFPPGGAGTEAF

j_gene: TRBJ2-7
v_gene: TRBV6-5
CDR3aa: ASSYNRGYEQY

j_gene: TRBJ2-3
v_gene: TRBV28
CDR3aa: ASSLRSSTDTQY

j_gene: TRBJ2-7
v_gene: TRBV7-2
CDR3aa: ASSLAGGTTTYEQY

j_gene: TRBJ1-4
v_gene: TRBV7-6
CDR3aa: ASSLGPFEKLF

j_gene: TRBJ2-7
v_gene: TRBV7-2
CDR3aa: ASSREGTGVYEQY

j_gene: TRBJ2-7
v_gene: TRBV6-2/TRBV6-3
CDR3aa: ASSYITGTYEQY

j_gene: TRBJ1-2
v_gene: TRBV27
CDR3aa: ASSPDRNYGYT

j_gene: TRBJ1-1
v_gene: TRBV6-1
CDR3aa: ASSLGLGVNTEAF

j_gene: TRBJ2-7
v_gene: TRBV28
CDR3aa: ASSYGGGEGSYEQY

j_gene: TRBJ2-7
v_gene: TRBV7-9
CDR3aa: ASSSAVRGEQY

j_gene: TRBJ2-5
v_gene: TRBV6-1
CDR3aa: ASSEAGGWETQY

j_gene: TRBJ1-1
v_gene: TRBV20-1
CDR3aa: SASDHLKTEAF

j_gene: TRBJ1-1
v_gene: TRBV2
CDR3aa: ASSELARKAF

j_gene: TRBJ1-1
v_gene: TRBV5-1
CDR3aa: ASSLARGDTEAF

j_gene: TRBJ1-1
v_gene: TRBV3-1
CDR3aa: ASSQAQRTEAF

j_gene: TRBJ1-2
v_gene: TRBV18
CDR3aa: ASSPNPTDNYGYT

j_gene: TRBJ1-2
v_gene: TRBV6-1
CDR3aa: ASSRGQFRYGYT

j_gene: TRBJ2-7
v_gene: TRBV5-5
CDR3aa: ASSPGSLCCEQY

j_gene: TRBJ2-2
v_gene: TRBV6-1
CDR3aa: ASIDPTEVGELF

j_gene: TRBJ2-3
v_gene: TRBV21-1
CDR3aa: ASSGRDQGSDTQY

j_gene: TRBJ2-5
v_gene: TRBV15
CDR3aa: ATSRNPGQSQETQY

j_gene: TRBJ2-5
v_gene: TRBV12-3/TRBV12-4
CDR3aa: ASSDRVQETQY

j_gene: TRBJ1-4
v_gene: TRBV20-1
CDR3aa: SATDPVGTNEKLF

j_gene: TRBJ2-5
v_gene: TRBV5-8
CDR3aa: ASSFMSGAMGETQY

j_gene: TRBJ2-5
v_gene: TRBV7-3
CDR3aa: ASSLTGGMGKKTQY

j_gene: TRBJ2-7
v_gene: TRBV20-1
CDR3aa: SVRYRDYEQY

j_gene: TRBJ1-1
v_gene: TRBV7-9
CDR3aa: ASSRRLRDTGEAF

j_gene: TRBJ1-1
v_gene: TRBV15
CDR3aa: ATSYRANTEAF

j_gene: TRBJ1-1
v_gene: TRBV20-1
CDR3aa: SAGRTATYEAF

j_gene: TRBJ2-6
v_gene: TRBV30
CDR3aa: AWSGRRLQLT

j_gene: TRBJ2-2
v_gene: TRBV15
CDR3aa: ATSRGLMAGATGELF

j_gene: TRBJ2-1
v_gene: TRBV5-4
CDR3aa: ASSLPSGGPNEQF

j_gene: TRBJ2-5
v_gene: TRBV5-1
CDR3aa: ASSLWQGLQETQY

j_gene: TRBJ2-3
v_gene: TRBV9
CDR3aa: ASSFGLALSTDTQY

j_gene: TRBJ2-1
v_gene: TRBV20-1
CDR3aa: SARVRGGGGSYNEQF

j_gene: TRBJ2-1
v_gene: TRBV9
CDR3aa: ASSARDRDEQF

j_gene: TRBJ2-7
v_gene: TRBV6-1
CDR3aa: ASRLYGVAERGYEQY

j_gene: TRBJ2-4
v_gene: TRBV11-2
CDR3aa: ASSFSGGGNIQY

j_gene: TRBJ2-3
v_gene: TRBV7-7
CDR3aa: ASSLAGLSDTQY

j_gene: TRBJ2-1
v_gene: TRBV19
CDR3aa: ASSRTGALEQF

j_gene: TRBJ2-3
v_gene: TRBV2
CDR3aa: ASSVRPALASTDTQY

j_gene: TRBJ1-1
v_gene: TRBV7-9
CDR3aa: ASTRGGMNTESF

j_gene: TRBJ2-2
v_gene: TRBV28
CDR3aa: ASSLRVLGLAGGHYDTGELF

j_gene: TRBJ2-7
v_gene: TRBV18
CDR3aa: ASSRGTAGGEQY

j_gene: TRBJ1-3
v_gene: TRBV5-1
CDR3aa: ASSPTASGNTIY

j_gene: TRBJ2-7
v_gene: TRBV12-3/TRBV12-4
CDR3aa: ASSRQGVFYEQY

j_gene: TRBJ2-5
v_gene: TRBV25-1
CDR3aa: ASSATTSPQETQY